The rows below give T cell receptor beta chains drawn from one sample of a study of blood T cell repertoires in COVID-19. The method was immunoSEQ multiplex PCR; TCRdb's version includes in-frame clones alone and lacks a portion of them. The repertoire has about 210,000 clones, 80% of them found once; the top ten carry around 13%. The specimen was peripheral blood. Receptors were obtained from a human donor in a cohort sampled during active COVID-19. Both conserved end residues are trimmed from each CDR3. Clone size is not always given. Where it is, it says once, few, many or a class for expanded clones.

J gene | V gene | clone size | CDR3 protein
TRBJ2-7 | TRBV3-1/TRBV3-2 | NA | ASSLTWDSSYEQY
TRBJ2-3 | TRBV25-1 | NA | ASSSGAHTQY
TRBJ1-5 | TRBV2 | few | ASSTNRGNQPQH
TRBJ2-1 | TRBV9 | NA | ASGAGDNNEQF
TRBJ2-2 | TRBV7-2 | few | ASSLHSRSNTGELF
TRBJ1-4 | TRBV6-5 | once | ASSPPGQVEKLF
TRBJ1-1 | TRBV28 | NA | ASTSMRDSGGNTEAF
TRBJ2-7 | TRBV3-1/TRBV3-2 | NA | ASSQRTGTSKEQY
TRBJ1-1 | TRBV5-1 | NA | ASSYRAPQGPLNTEAF
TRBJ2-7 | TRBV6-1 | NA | ASSGYTASGREDEQY
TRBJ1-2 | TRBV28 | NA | ASTRPGQIYGYT
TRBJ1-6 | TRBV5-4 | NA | ASSSRLDSPLH
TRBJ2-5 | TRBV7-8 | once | ASSYSQETQY
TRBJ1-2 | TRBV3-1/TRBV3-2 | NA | ASSQGRGARGYT
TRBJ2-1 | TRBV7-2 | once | ASSLVAGGQYNEQF
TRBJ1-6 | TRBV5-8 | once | ASSPGTGRNSPLH
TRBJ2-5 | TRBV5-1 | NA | ASSIGTSGRETQY
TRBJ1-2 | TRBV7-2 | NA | ASSFRAPNYGYT
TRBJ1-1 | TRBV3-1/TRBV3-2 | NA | ASSQPGQGEAF
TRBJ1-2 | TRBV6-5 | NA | ASSRGGTGYT
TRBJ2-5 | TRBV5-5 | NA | ASSWDRLPETQY
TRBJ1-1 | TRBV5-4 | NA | ASSSPDRTNTEAF
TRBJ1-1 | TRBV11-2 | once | ASSPDRGRKAF
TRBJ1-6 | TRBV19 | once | ASSIDSSYNSPLH
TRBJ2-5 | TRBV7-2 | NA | ASSSPSSGGARETQY
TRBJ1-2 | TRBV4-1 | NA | ASSQEWGLIAGYT
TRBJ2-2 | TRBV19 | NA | ASSIFQYTGELF
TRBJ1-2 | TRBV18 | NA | ASSPPDLGPTGGYT
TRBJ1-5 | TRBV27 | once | ASSLKGRERVNQPQH
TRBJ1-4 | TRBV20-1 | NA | GGATNEKLF
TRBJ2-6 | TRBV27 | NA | ASSLLTGGYGANVLT
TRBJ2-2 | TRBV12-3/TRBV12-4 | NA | ASLEGTGELF
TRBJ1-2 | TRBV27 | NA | ASRTTGGDYGYT
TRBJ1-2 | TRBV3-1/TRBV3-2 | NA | ASSQPGDTYGYT
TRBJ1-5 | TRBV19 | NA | ASSSAEGVGQPQH
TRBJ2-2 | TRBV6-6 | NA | ASTSQGGTGELF
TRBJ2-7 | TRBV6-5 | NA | ASSYSLTGTYEQY
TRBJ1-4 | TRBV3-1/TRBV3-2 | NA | ASSQDLGSLEKLF
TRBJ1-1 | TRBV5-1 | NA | ASSSLGQTSNTEAF
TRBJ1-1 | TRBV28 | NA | ASSSPGLTNTEAF
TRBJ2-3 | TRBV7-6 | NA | ASSTRDFLTDTQY
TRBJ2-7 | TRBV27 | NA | ASSPTGGAFYEQY